What follows are 13 T cell receptor beta chains derived from one specimen sequenced in a study of blood T cells in healthy people across ages. Using a J-beta primer mix together with a sample-barcoded 5' primer, a second PCR was run for about 6 to 12 cycles. TCRdb reanalysed the 5' RACE reads using MiXCR and keeps one entry per CDR3 protein. The data hold about 640,000 distinct CDR3 sequences, with under 30% observed a single time. Source material: blood. The receptor source for this set is a woman of 80 years or more in good health.

Regarding this clonotype: This sequence may be a read error, since a much larger clone differs from it by one base. The V and J genes are TRBV6-5 and TRBJ1-6, with 8 bases aligning to TRBD1. Trimming took 11 bases from V and 7 from J; bases not matched to a gene: 13. CDR3 length equals 15 residues. The germline V gene has CDR1 MNHEY and CDR2 SVGAGI. The CDR3 region has the DNA TGTGCCGGCTCACCGGACAGGGAGCGGAATTCACCCCTCCACTTT. Amino acids: CAGSPDRERNSPLHF.

This clonotype was found a few times. V gene TRBV5-1 combines with J gene TRBJ2-2, with D uncertain. Germline CDR1 SGHRS, CDR2 YFSETQ. The length of the CDR3 is 16 residues. The V end was cut by 3 bases, the J end by 2 bases, with 14 bases between. The CDR3 DNA reads as TGCGCCAGCAGCTATTCCGAGGTCCGAAACACCGGGGAGCTGTTTTTT. Its protein product is CASSYSEVRNTGELFF.

The chain couples TRBV20-1 to TRBJ2-7, with a weak D call TRBD2 (6 bases). This CDR3 is built from 13 residues. Germline lookup yields CDR1 DFQATT and CDR2 SNEGSKA (reference sequence). V was trimmed by 1 base and J by 2 bases, leaving 9 bases between them. The CDR3 sequence: CSARGREPYEQYF. DNA of the CDR3: TGCAGTGCTAGAGGCCGGGAGCCCTACGAGCAGTACTTC.

The table lists this clonotype with many counts. This CDR3 is CASSLLGEQRSETQYF. Written as DNA, the CDR3 is TGTGCCAGCAGCTTACTAGGAGAACAGCGCTCGGAGACCCAGTACTTC. This chain links TRBV7-2 with TRBJ2-5; D gene unclear. Deletions cut 2 bases from V and 5 bases from J, with 18 bases between. This CDR3 is built from 16 residues. Germline-derived CDR1 and CDR2 are SGHTA and FQGNSA.

This clonotype appeared once. The rearrangement links TRBV24-1 to TRBJ2-3; 11 bases line up with TRBD2. The CDR3 is 17 residues long. The trim removed 4 bases at V and 2 bases at J, leaving 7 bases unmatched. In germline, CDR1 is KGHDR, CDR2 SFDVKD. The CDR3 DNA sequence: TGTGCCACCAGTGACTTTAGCGGGAGGGCCGTCACAGATACGCAGTATTTT. It translates to CATSDFSGRAVTDTQYF.

This sequence joins TRBV28 and TRBJ2-7; D is perhaps TRBD1 (6 bases). This CDR3 comprises 16 residues. Germline CDR1 is MDHEN and CDR2 is SYDVKM. The germline V and J ends were trimmed by 8 bases and 0 bases, with 20 bases remaining between them. CDR3 nucleotide sequence: TGTGCCAGCGCCCTTCTCGGCAGGGGAAGCTCCTACGAGCAGTACTTC. Its protein product is CASALLGRGSSYEQYF.

This clonotype came up a few times. The gene calls are TRBV21-1 and TRBJ2-3. TRBV21-1 represents a pseudogene. The CDR3 consists of 14 residues. The CDR3 sequence: CASSKRPSTDTQYF. CDR3 sequence (DNA): TGTGCCAGCAGCAAAAGGCCTTCGACAGATACGCAGTATTTT.

This clonotype was counted at least ten times. V gene TRBV30 combines with J gene TRBJ1-2; no firm D call. The CDR3 contains 14 residues. From germline, CDR1 is GTSNPN and CDR2 SVGIG (reference sequence). V was shortened by 5 bases and J by 2 bases, with 15 bases between the two germline ends. In nucleotides, the CDR3 is TGTGCCTGGGATCCCGGGCGGGGAAACTATGGCTACACCTTC. Protein product: CAWDPGRGNYGYTF.

The table lists this clonotype with many counts. V gene TRBV5-1 combines with J gene TRBJ1-2; no definite D call. Germline CDR1 SGHRS, CDR2 YFSETQ. The CDR3 runs to 13 residues. V gave up 4 bases and J gave up 4 bases, with 11 bases separating them. CDR3 DNA: TGCGCCAGCAGCCGCTCGAACAGCTATGGCTACACCTTC. Residues: CASSRSNSYGYTF.

This clonotype appeared many times. The chain has TRBV9 and TRBJ2-1; D gene unclear. The V end was cut by 3 bases, the J end by 9 bases, with 22 bases between. This CDR3 is built from 16 residues. The germline gives CDR1 SGDLS, CDR2 YYNGEE. The CDR3 is CASSAHHGEGFTEQFF. The CDR3 DNA sequence: TGTGCCAGCAGCGCCCATCATGGGGAAGGTTTCACTGAGCAGTTCTTC.

CDR3 residues: CASSAGGLYGYTF. In nucleotides, the CDR3 is TGTGCCAGCAGCGCCGGGGGGCTCTATGGCTACACCTTC. J is TRBJ1-2 and V is TRBV6-6; possibly TRBD1 for D (6 bases). There are 13 residues in the CDR3. V shed 6 bases and J shed 4 bases, with 12 bases lying between them. Germline-derived CDR1 and CDR2 are MNHNY and SVGAGI (reference sequence).

The V call is TRBV5-6, the J call TRBJ2-5; no clear D. V lost 5 bases and J 11 bases, leaving 19 bases between the germline ends. Looked up from germline, CDR1 is SGHDT and CDR2 is YYEEEE. CDR3 size: 13 residues. The CDR3: CASRPLVGNEQYF. The CDR3 coding sequence is TGTGCCAGCAGGCCGCTCGTGGGGAATGAGCAGTACTTC.

The gene calls are TRBV3-1 and TRBJ2-3, with 10 bases that match TRBD1. This CDR3 region has 14 residues. Germline lookup yields CDR1 LGHDT and CDR2 YNNKEL (reference sequence). J lost 7 bases, V lost 3 bases, and 4 bases had no gene match. DNA for the CDR3: TGTGCCAGCAGCCAGGGACAGGGGCGAAATACGCAGTATTTT. As protein: CASSQGQGRNTQYF.